This T cell receptor (beta chain) emerged from a study of T-cell memory formation after mild COVID-19. In the study overall: TCR clusters were mostly donor specific.

Study-level findings and limits: CD8+ contracting clones occupied EMRA, while CD4+ ones occupied mainly CM and EM. Clones contracting across day 15 to 85 had a balanced CD4/CD8 profile; later expanding clones leaned CD4+.

On this clonotype: Its antigen is as yet unknown.

MiXCR, run by TCRdb on the 5' RACE reads, gives a single entry per CDR3 protein. This table holds approximately 210,000 distinct CDR3 sequences, 27% found once. CDR1 and CDR2 from the germline V gene are SGHTA and FQGNSA. After removal of 1 base from V and 13 bases from J, the junction contained 6 bases not matched to a gene. CDR3 length equals 13 residues. The V call is TRBV7-2, the J call TRBJ2-1, with 8 bases fitting TRBD2. The sequencing input was PBMCs or a T cell subset sorted from them (not recorded which). This clonotype originated in an adult woman who had mild COVID-19 (a few samples of this study predate the infection). Cell type and time point are not known. CDR3 DNA: TGTGCCAGCAGCTTAGGGGGTAGCGGGAACCAGTTCTTC. It encodes CASSLGGSGNQFF.